These 25 T cell receptor beta chains were all obtained from the same sample, sequenced in a study of blood T cell repertoires in COVID-19. The table came from immunoSEQ multiplex PCR; TCRdb's copy has only in-frame clones and leaves some out. The sample lists fewer than 90,000 clones, about three quarters occurring once. Sequenced: peripheral blood. Every receptor here comes from a woman of 80 years or more with acute or convalescent COVID-19.

The rearrangement links TRBV5-1 to TRBJ1-2; possibly TRBD1 for D (5 bases). The CDR3 sequence is 14 residues long. CDR1 and CDR2 (germline): SGHRS, YFSETQ. Trimming stripped 5 bases from V and 8 bases from J, with 19 bases between. CDR3 residues: CASSSLGQGGGYTF. In DNA form, the CDR3 reads TGCGCCAGCAGTTCTCTCGGACAAGGAGGGGGCTACACCTTC. Full variable domain (missing parts from reference TRBV5-1 and TRBJ1-2): KAGVTQTPRYLIKTRGQQVTLSCSPISGHRSVSWYQQTPGQGLQFLFEYFSETQRNKGNFPGRFSGRQFSNSRSEMNVSTLELGDSALYLCASSSLGQGGGYTFGSGTRLTVV.

V usage is TRBV28 and J usage is TRBJ1-3; TRBD1 matches 8 bases. V trimming: 4 bases; J trimming: 7 bases; junction bases outside the gene matches: 3. This CDR3 spans 13 amino acids. From germline, CDR1 is MDHEN and CDR2 SYDVKM. The CDR3, as DNA: TGTGCCAGCAGTTACTACAGGGGGAACACCATATATTTT. Its translation: CASSYYRGNTIYF.

The chain couples TRBV5-1 to TRBJ1-1; TRBD1 is a possible D gene (6 bases). CDR3 length equals 16 residues. Germline V CDR1 and CDR2: SGHRS, YFSETQ. Between the trimmed V and J ends, which lost 1 base and 1 base, there was a span of 14 bases. Written as DNA, the CDR3 is TGCGCCAGCAGCTTGATAGGCTTGGGGGCGAACACTGAAGCTTTCTTT. It yields the protein CASSLIGLGANTEAFF.

V usage is TRBV28 and J usage is TRBJ1-1, with D perhaps matching TRBD1 (5 bases). V lost 5 bases to trimming and J lost 8 bases, with 12 bases between them. Germline V lookup: CDR1 MDHEN, CDR2 SYDVKM. CDR3 length: 12 residues. The CDR3 here is CASSSQGREAFF. The CDR3 DNA reads TGTGCCAGCAGTAGTCAGGGAAGGGAAGCTTTCTTT.

This clone was seen a handful of times. J is TRBJ1-2 and V is TRBV6-5; D ambiguous. CDR1 is MNHEY, CDR2 SVGAGI, per germline. V gave up 4 bases and J gave up 6 bases, with 21 bases separating them. CDR3 length: 16 residues. CDR3 amino acids: CASSSVFTPGTHGYTF. The CDR3 DNA sequence: TGTGCCAGCAGTTCAGTCTTTACTCCAGGTACCCATGGCTACACCTTC.

J is TRBJ2-7 and V is TRBV4-3; D is possibly TRBD1 (6 bases). CDR1 is LGHNA and CDR2 is YSLEER in the germline V gene. V was pared by 1 base and J by 2 bases, with 12 bases between. There are 15 residues in the CDR3. CDR3 sequence reads: CASSQGYRVTYEQYF. CDR3 DNA: TGCGCCAGCAGCCAAGGATACAGGGTTACCTACGAGCAGTACTTC.

The rearrangement joins TRBV2 to TRBJ1-4; maybe TRBD1 (5 bases). CDR1 and CDR2 (germline): SNHLY, FYNNEI. Trimming removed 8 bases from V and 8 bases from J, with 12 bases in between. This CDR3 has 12 residues. CDR3 protein: CASASGEEKLFF. The CDR3 DNA is TGTGCCAGCGCATCGGGGGAGGAAAAACTGTTTTTT.

This chain links TRBV18 with TRBJ1-2, with D uncertain. The CDR3 is 14 residues long. The V end lost 6 bases, the J end lost 4 bases, and 15 bases lay between the germline ends. Looked up from germline, CDR1 is KGHSH and CDR2 is LQKENI. CDR3 in amino acids: CASSRITDSYGYTF. The DNA of the CDR3 is TGTGCCAGCTCTCGCATTACGGACTCCTATGGCTACACCTTC. The whole variable domain, remainder taken from reference TRBV18 and TRBJ1-2, is NAGVMQNPRHLVRRRGQEARLRCSPMKGHSHVYWYRQLPEEGLKFMVYLQKENIIDESGMPKERFSAEFPKEGPSILRIQQVVRGDSAAYFCASSRITDSYGYTFGSGTRLTVV.

V usage is TRBV4-3 and J usage is TRBJ2-3, with D perhaps matching TRBD2 (6 bases). This CDR3 contains 15 residues. Trimming took 3 bases from V and 2 from J, leaving 12 bases between them. Germline assignment: CDR1 LGHNA and CDR2 YSLEER. CDR3 bases: TGCGCCAGCAGCCAGGCCGGGACTCACACAGATACGCAGTATTTT. Protein: CASSQAGTHTDTQYF.

This chain's CDR3 is CATSAGNSNQPQHF. The DNA of the CDR3 is TGTGCCACCAGTGCGGGGAATAGCAATCAGCCCCAGCATTTT. This chain links TRBV24-1 with TRBJ1-5, with D hard to call. V dropped 5 bases and J dropped 0 bases, with 7 bases sitting between them. Germline CDR1 KGHDR, CDR2 SFDVKD. CDR3 length equals 14 residues.

This chain links TRBV4-3 with TRBJ1-2, with 7 bases fitting TRBD1. This CDR3 is built from 15 residues. Germline V gene data show CDR1 as LGHNA and CDR2 as YSLEER. V was clipped by 4 bases and J by 7 bases; unmatched bases: 12. The CDR3: CASSPSGTAPIGYTF. In DNA form, the CDR3 reads TGCGCCAGCAGCCCCTCCGGGACAGCTCCTATTGGCTACACCTTC.

The rearrangement uses TRBV2 and TRBJ1-6; TRBD1 aligns across 8 bases. Germline assignment: CDR1 SNHLY and CDR2 FYNNEI. The CDR3 spans 14 residues. Trimming took 2 bases from V and 10 from J; bases not matched to a gene: 4. CDR3 DNA: TGTGCCAGCAGTGAATCGGACAGGGACTCACCCCTCCACTTT. It is translated as CASSESDRDSPLHF.

This clone was found once. The rearrangement joins TRBV7-2 to TRBJ1-2, with TRBD1 matching 7 bases. Germline V gene sequence: CDR1 SGHTA, CDR2 FQGNSA. Germline trimming cut 5 bases from V and 8 bases from J; bases unmatched to any gene: 14. This CDR3 contains 15 residues. The CDR3 DNA follows: TGTGCCAGCAGCCCCCAGAGGACAGGATCTCACGGCTACACCTTC. Its protein is CASSPQRTGSHGYTF. The whole variable domain, remainder taken from reference TRBV7-2 and TRBJ1-2, is GAGVSQSPSNKVTEKGKDVELRCDPISGHTALYWYRQSLGQGLEFLIYFQGNSAPDKSGLPSDRFSAERTGGSVSTLTIQRTQQEDSAVYLCASSPQRTGSHGYTFGSGTRLTVV.

This clone was detected once. The J gene is TRBJ1-2, the V gene TRBV6-1; tentative D call: TRBD1 (5 bases). The germline V gene has CDR1 MNHNS and CDR2 SASEGT. The CDR3 is 15 residues long. V lost 2 bases, J lost 4 bases, and 14 bases lay in between. In DNA form, the CDR3 reads TGTGCCAGCAGTGAACTCAGGGCGTCAGGCTATGGCTACACCTTC. Translating gives CASSELRASGYGYTF.

The sample holds one count of this clone. The CDR3 sequence is CASSPDRPADGYTF. CDR3 sequence (DNA): TGTGCCAGCAGCCCAGACAGACCTGCTGATGGCTACACCTTC. The chain is built from TRBV2 and TRBJ1-2; a weak D match, TRBD1 (5 bases). Trimming removed 6 bases at V and 6 bases at J, with 17 bases between. This CDR3 contains 14 residues. Germline CDR1 is SNHLY and CDR2 is FYNNEI.

This clone was counted a single time. The J gene is TRBJ2-3, the V gene TRBV5-4, with 11 bases lining up with TRBD2. The germline CDR1 and CDR2 sequences are SGHNT and YYREEE (reference sequence). J gave up 4 bases and V 0 bases, and 7 bases lay outside the gene matches. The CDR3 contains 17 residues. Here the CDR3 reads CASSLELAGGPADTQYF. CDR3 nucleotides: TGTGCCAGCAGCTTGGAATTAGCGGGGGGGCCCGCAGATACGCAGTATTTT.

The chain has TRBV18 and TRBJ2-4; D is unclear. The germline gives CDR1 KGHSH, CDR2 LQKENI. The V end lost 0 bases, the J end lost 2 bases, and 5 bases lay between the germline ends. The CDR3 runs 14 residues. CDR3 coding DNA: TGTGCCAGCTCACCACCCGGTTCCAAAAACATTCAGTACTTC. It translates to CASSPPGSKNIQYF.

A few counts support this clone. V gene TRBV9 combines with J gene TRBJ2-2; D is perhaps TRBD2 (5 bases). V was clipped by 1 base and J by 1 base, with 17 bases between them. The CDR3 is 18 residues long. Germline V gene data show CDR1 as SGDLS and CDR2 as YYNGEE. The CDR3 DNA reads as TGTGCCAGCAGCGTACCAGCTAGCAGTGGGGAGAACACCGGGGAGCTGTTTTTT. The encoded protein is CASSVPASSGENTGELFF.

The rearrangement uses TRBV5-3 and TRBJ1-5, with D possibly matching TRBD1 (6 bases). TRBV5-3 is placed among ORFs of uncertain function. V dropped 6 bases and J dropped 4 bases, with 11 bases sitting between them. This CDR3 comprises 13 residues. The CDR3 loop reads CARNTQGNQPQHF. The CDR3 DNA sequence: TGTGCCAGAAACACACAGGGTAATCAGCCCCAGCATTTT.

This clone was observed a handful of times. The chain couples TRBV12-5 to TRBJ1-6, with D perhaps TRBD1 (5 bases). V was pared by 1 base and J by 10 bases, with 14 bases between. Germline values: CDR1 LGHNT, CDR2 FRNRAP. This CDR3 is built from 15 residues. The CDR3 region has the DNA TGTGCTAGTGGTTTGGACGGGGGATTCTGGTCACCCCTCCACTTT. Amino acids: CASGLDGGFWSPLHF.

This chain joins TRBV18 and TRBJ1-1, with D possibly being TRBD1 (6 bases). Germline loops: CDR1 KGHSH, CDR2 LQKENI. V was shortened by 3 bases and J by 3 bases, with 14 bases between the two germline ends. This CDR3 is built from 15 residues. The CDR3 spells CASSPGQGFDTEAFF. The CDR3 DNA sequence: TGTGCCAGCTCACCTGGGCAGGGGTTCGACACTGAAGCTTTCTTT.

V is TRBV4-3 and J is TRBJ2-7; a weak D match, TRBD2 (5 bases). The germline V and J ends were trimmed by 0 bases and 2 bases, with 11 bases remaining between them. Germline CDR1 is LGHNA and CDR2 is YSLEER. The CDR3 runs to 15 residues. CDR3 residues: CASSQDFRGTYEQYF. CDR3 coding DNA: TGCGCCAGCAGCCAAGATTTCCGGGGAACCTACGAGCAGTACTTC.

This chain connects TRBV7-6 to TRBJ2-1, with a possible D match to TRBD1 (7 bases). Trimming cost V 0 bases and J 4 bases, with 16 bases left between them. Germline V gives CDR1 SGHVS, CDR2 FNYEAQ. The CDR3 totals 17 residues. CDR3 sequence (DNA): TGTGCCAGCAGCTTAGCGCTTGGAGGGGGCGGATACAATGAGCAGTTCTTC. Amino acids: CASSLALGGGGYNEQFF. Supplemented by reference TRBV7-6 and TRBJ2-1, the full variable domain reads GAGVSQSPRYKVTKRGQDVALRCDPISGHVSLYWYRQALGQGPEFLTYFNYEAQQDKSGLPNDRFSAERPEGSISTLTIQRTEQRDSAMYRCASSLALGGGGYNEQFFGPGTRLTVL.

This clone came up a few times. The rearrangement links TRBV6-5 to TRBJ2-5; maybe TRBD2 (6 bases). The germline CDR1 and CDR2 sequences are MNHEY and SVGAGI. The germline V and J ends were trimmed by 6 bases and 4 bases, with 18 bases remaining between them. This CDR3 has 15 amino acids. The CDR3 bases are TGTGCCAGCAGGGAGGGATTCGCAGAAGGAGAGACCCAGTACTTC. Amino acid sequence: CASREGFAEGETQYF.

The rearrangement links TRBV4-3 to TRBJ1-2; the D is unclear. Germline V gene data show CDR1 as LGHNA and CDR2 as YSLEER. V dropped 1 base and J dropped 4 bases, with 13 bases sitting between them. The CDR3 covers 15 residues. The CDR3 region has the DNA TGCGCCAGCAGCCAAGCTATCGGGGAGAGCTATGGCTACACCTTC. Its translation is CASSQAIGESYGYTF.